This passage covers 10 T cell receptor beta chains from one sample sequenced in a study of blood T cells in healthy people across ages. A second 7 to 11 cycle PCR used barcoded and J-beta primers. TCRdb reprocessed the 5' RACE reads with MiXCR, giving one entry per CDR3 protein. The sample includes roughly 800,000 distinct CDR3 sequences, 55% to 70% of them seen just once. The sequenced material came from blood. The receptors stem from a man aged 25 to 45 in good health.

This clonotype was detected a few times. This chain links TRBV20-1 with TRBJ2-5, with D perhaps being TRBD1 or TRBD2 (5 bases each). The CDR3 length is 13 residues. Trimming shortened V by 1 base and J by 5 bases, and 11 bases separated the two germline ends. Germline values: CDR1 DFQATT, CDR2 SNEGSKA (reference sequence). CDR3 in DNA: TGCAGTGCTAGAGCCGACTGGGGGGAGACCCAGTACTTC. Amino acids: CSARADWGETQYF.

The CDR3: CASSPPSGQPPNEQFF. The DNA for the CDR3 is TGTGCCAGCAGTCCCCCATCGGGGCAACCCCCCAATGAGCAGTTCTTC. V gene TRBV28 combines with J gene TRBJ2-1; either TRBD1 or TRBD2 may supply D (5 bases each). V was clipped by 5 bases and J by 6 bases, with 20 bases between them. The germline gives CDR1 MDHEN, CDR2 SYDVKM. This CDR3 spans 16 amino acids.

This clonotype was seen a few times. The chain couples TRBV24-1 to TRBJ2-7; D is perhaps TRBD1 (6 bases). Germline V gene lookup returns CDR1 KGHDR and CDR2 SFDVKD. This CDR3 is 16 amino acids long. The V end lost 4 bases, the J end lost 4 bases, and 19 bases lay between the germline ends. The CDR3 bases are TGTGCCACCAGTGACTCTAGGACAGCCCTGGGATACGAGCAGTACTTC. Its protein product is CATSDSRTALGYEQYF.

V gene TRBV27 combines with J gene TRBJ1-5, with 9 bases lining up with TRBD1. V lost 9 bases and J lost 9; bases outside the gene matches: 15. This CDR3 contains 15 residues. Germline V gene sequence: CDR1 MNHEY, CDR2 SMNVEV (reference sequence). The DNA of the CDR3 is TGTGCCAGTTCGGACCGGGGGGGGACAGGGAGGCCCCAGCATTTT. Translation: CASSDRGGTGRPQHF.

This clonotype has at least ten counts. The gene calls are TRBV29-1 and TRBJ2-1; tentatively, D is TRBD2 (6 bases). The germline V gene encodes CDR1 SQVTM and CDR2 ANQGSEA. V gave up 4 bases and J gave up 3 bases, with 7 bases separating them. The CDR3 consists of 12 residues. CDR3 DNA sequence: TGCAGCGTTGGGCGGGACTACAATGAGCAGTTCTTC. Translating gives CSVGRDYNEQFF.

This chain uses TRBV7-2 with TRBJ2-7, with D unclear. Trimming took off 1 base at V and 10 bases at J, with 11 bases between the two ends. The CDR3 has 12 amino acids. Germline values: CDR1 SGHTA, CDR2 FQGNSA. The CDR3 DNA reads TGTGCCAGCAGCTTAGTTTCTCCCTCCCAGTACTTC. As protein: CASSLVSPSQYF.

The V call is TRBV20-1, the J call TRBJ2-5, with D unclear. Trimming stripped 5 bases from V and 11 bases from J, with 18 bases between. The V gene's germline CDR1 is DFQATT and CDR2 SNEGSKA (reference sequence). The CDR3 has 12 residues. For the CDR3, the DNA is TGCAGTGCTGGCGGTGGGATTGCGGAGCAGTACTTC. Translating it yields CSAGGGIAEQYF.

The rearrangement uses TRBV29-1 and TRBJ2-1; 9 nucleotides line up with TRBD1. J gave up 4 bases and V 6 bases, and 7 bases lay outside the gene matches. CDR1 SQVTM and CDR2 ANQGSEA come from the germline V gene. This CDR3 has 14 residues. The CDR3, as DNA: TGCAGCGTCGAACCGGGACAGGGATACAATGAGCAGTTCTTC. It is translated as CSVEPGQGYNEQFF.

CDR3 bases: TGTGCCAGCGCTCGGACCTTCTCCTATGGAAACACCATATATTTT. Translated, it gives CASARTFSYGNTIYF. V usage is TRBV11-1 and J usage is TRBJ1-3; D gene uncertain. V was pared by 8 bases and J by 3 bases, with 17 bases between. The length of the CDR3 is 15 residues. Germline V gives CDR1 SGHAT, CDR2 FQDESV (reference sequence). The full variable domain, in which reference TRBV11-1 and TRBJ1-3 provide the parts outside the CDR3, is EAEVAQSPRYKITEKSQAVAFWCDPISGHATLYWYRQILGQGPELLVQFQDESVVDDSQLPKDRFSAERLKGVDSTLKIQPAELGDSAMYLCASARTFSYGNTIYFGEGSWLTVV.

This clonotype has a single count. The CDR3 sequence: CASSEAPPGRGNSYEQYF. DNA of the CDR3: TGTGCCAGCAGTGAAGCGCCTCCCGGGCGGGGTAACTCCTACGAGCAGTACTTC. V usage is TRBV2 and J usage is TRBJ2-7; tentatively, D is TRBD2 (6 bases). V shed 0 bases and J shed 0 bases, with 18 bases lying between them. The CDR3 loop spans 18 amino acids. Germline CDR1 and CDR2: SNHLY and FYNNEI. Based on the CDR3 plus reference TRBV2 and TRBJ2-7, the full variable domain is EPEVTQTPSHQVTQMGQEVILRCVPISNHLYFYWYRQILGQKVEFLVSFYNNEISEKSEIFDDQFSVERPDGSNFTLKIRSTKLEDSAMYFCASSEAPPGRGNSYEQYFGPGTRLTVT.